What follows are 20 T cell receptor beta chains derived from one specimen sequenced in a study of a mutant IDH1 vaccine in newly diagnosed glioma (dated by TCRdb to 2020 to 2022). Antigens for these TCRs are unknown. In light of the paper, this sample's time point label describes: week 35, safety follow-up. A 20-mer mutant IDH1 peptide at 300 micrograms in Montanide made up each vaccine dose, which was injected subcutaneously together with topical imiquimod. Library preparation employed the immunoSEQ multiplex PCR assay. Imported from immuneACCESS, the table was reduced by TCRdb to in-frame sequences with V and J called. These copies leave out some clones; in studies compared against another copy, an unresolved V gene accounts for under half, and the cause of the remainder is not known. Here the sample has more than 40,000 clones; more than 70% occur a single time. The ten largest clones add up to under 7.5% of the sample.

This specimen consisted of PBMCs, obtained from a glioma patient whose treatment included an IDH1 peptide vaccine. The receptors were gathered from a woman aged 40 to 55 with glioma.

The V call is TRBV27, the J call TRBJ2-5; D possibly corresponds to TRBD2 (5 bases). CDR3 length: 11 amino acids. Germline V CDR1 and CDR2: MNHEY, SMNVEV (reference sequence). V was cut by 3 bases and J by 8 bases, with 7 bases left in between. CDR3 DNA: TGTGCCAGCAGTTTCGGGGTAACCCAGTACTTC. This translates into CASSFGVTQYF.

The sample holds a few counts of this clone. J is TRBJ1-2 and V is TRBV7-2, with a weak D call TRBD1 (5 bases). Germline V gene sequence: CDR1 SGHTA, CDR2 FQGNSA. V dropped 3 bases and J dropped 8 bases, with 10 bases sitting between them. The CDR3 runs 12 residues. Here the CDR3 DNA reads TGTGCCAGCAGCTTGGGAGGGGAAGGCTACACCTTC. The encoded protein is CASSLGGEGYTF.

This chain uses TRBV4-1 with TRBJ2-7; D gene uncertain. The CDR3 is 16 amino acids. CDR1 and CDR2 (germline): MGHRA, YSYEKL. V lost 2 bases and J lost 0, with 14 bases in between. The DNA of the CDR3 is TGCGCCAGCAGCCAAAAAACACCACCTCGCTCCTACGAGCAGTACTTC. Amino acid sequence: CASSQKTPPRSYEQYF.

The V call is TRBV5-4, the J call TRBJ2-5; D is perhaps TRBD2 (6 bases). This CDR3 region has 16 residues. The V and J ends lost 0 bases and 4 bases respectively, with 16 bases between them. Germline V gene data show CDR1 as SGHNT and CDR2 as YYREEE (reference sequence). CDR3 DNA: TGTGCCAGCAGCTTGGGTCCCCAGGGAGGTTTAGAGACCCAGTACTTC. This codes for CASSLGPQGGLETQYF.

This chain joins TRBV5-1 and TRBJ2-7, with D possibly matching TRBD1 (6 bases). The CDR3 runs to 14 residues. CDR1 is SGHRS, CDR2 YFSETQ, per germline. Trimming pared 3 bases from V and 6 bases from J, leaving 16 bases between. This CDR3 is CASSSSSQGIEQYF. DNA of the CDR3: TGCGCCAGCAGCTCCTCCTCACAGGGTATCGAGCAGTACTTC.

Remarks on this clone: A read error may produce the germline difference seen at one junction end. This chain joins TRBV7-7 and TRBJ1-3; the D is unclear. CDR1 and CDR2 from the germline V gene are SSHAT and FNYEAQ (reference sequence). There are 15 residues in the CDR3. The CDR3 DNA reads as TGTGCTAGCAGCTTAAAACCGGGAGGTGGAAACACCATATATTTT. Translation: CASSLKPGGGNTIYF.

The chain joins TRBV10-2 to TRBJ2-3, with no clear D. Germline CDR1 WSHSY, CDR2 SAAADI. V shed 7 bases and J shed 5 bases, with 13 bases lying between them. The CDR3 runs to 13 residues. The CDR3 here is CASTLPGVDTQYF. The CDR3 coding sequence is TGCGCCAGCACCCTCCCCGGAGTAGATACGCAGTATTTT.

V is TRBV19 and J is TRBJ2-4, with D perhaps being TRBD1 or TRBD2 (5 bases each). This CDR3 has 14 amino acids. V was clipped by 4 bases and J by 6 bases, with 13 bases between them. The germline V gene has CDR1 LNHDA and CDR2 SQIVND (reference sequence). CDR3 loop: CASSRGSLANIQYF. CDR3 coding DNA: TGTGCCAGTAGTAGGGGGAGTTTGGCAAACATTCAGTACTTC.

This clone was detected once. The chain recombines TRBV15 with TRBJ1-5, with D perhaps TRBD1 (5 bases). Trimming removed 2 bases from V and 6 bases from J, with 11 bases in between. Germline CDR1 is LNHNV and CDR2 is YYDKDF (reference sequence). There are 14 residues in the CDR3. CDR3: CATSRSGTTQPQHF. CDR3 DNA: TGTGCCACCAGCAGATCCGGGACTACTCAGCCCCAGCATTTT. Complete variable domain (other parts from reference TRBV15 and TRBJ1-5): DAMVIQNPRYQVTQFGKPVTLSCSQTLNHNVMYWYQQKSSQAPKLLFHYYDKDFNNEADTPDNFQSRRPNTSFCFLDIRSPGLGDTAMYLCATSRSGTTQPQHFGDGTRLSIL.

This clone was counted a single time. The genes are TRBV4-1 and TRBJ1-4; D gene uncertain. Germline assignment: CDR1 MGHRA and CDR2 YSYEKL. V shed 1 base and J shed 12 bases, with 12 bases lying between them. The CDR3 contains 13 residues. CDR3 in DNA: TGCGCCAGCAGCCAAGTAACCACCCGGCAACTGTTTTTT. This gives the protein CASSQVTTRQLFF.

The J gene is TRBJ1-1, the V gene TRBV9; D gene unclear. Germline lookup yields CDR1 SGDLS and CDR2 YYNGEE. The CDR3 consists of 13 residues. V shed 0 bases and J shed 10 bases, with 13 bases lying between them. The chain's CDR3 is CASSVEAHQRAFF. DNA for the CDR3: TGTGCCAGCAGCGTAGAAGCCCACCAAAGAGCTTTCTTT.

CDR3 sequence (DNA): TGTGCCAGCAGCTTAGGGACAGGGGTATGGGGAGCTTTCTTT. Amino acid sequence: CASSLGTGVWGAFF. The rearrangement links TRBV7-9 to TRBJ1-1, with 9 bases aligning to TRBD1. Germline loops: CDR1 SEHNR, CDR2 FQNEAQ (reference sequence). The length of the CDR3 is 14 residues. The V and J ends lost 1 base and 10 bases, in that order; junction bases with no gene match: 7.

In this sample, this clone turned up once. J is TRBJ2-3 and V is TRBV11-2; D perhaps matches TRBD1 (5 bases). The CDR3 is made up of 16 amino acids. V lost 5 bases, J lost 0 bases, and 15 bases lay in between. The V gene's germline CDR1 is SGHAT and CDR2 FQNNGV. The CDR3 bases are TGTGCCAGCAGCCCCCACTCCGACAGAAGCACAGATACGCAGTATTTT. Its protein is CASSPHSDRSTDTQYF.

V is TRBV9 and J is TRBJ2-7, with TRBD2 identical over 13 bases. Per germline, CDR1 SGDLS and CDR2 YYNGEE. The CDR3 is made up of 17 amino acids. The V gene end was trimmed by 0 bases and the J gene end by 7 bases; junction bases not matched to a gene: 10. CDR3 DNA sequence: TGTGCCAGCAGCGTAGGGACTAGCGGGAGTGTCGAGAGGGAGCAGTACTTC. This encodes CASSVGTSGSVEREQYF. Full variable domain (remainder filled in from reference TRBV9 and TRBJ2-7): DSGVTQTPKHLITATGQRVTLRCSPRSGDLSVYWYQQSLDQGLQFLIQYYNGEERAKGNILERFSAQQFPDLHSELNLSSLELGDSALYFCASSVGTSGSVEREQYFGPGTRLTVT.

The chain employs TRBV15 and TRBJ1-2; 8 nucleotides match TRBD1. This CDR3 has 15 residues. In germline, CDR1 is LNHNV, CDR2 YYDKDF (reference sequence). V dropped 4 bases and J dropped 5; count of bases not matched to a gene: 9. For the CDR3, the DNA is TGTGCCACCAGCAATCAACGGCAGGGGGCTTATGGCTACACCTTC. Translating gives CATSNQRQGAYGYTF.

CDR3 amino acids: CASSLGSLNEKLFF. The DNA of the CDR3 is TGTGCCAGCAGCCTAGGGAGTCTTAATGAAAAACTGTTTTTT. This chain joins TRBV7-9 and TRBJ1-4, with D hard to call. V lost 5 bases to trimming and J lost 4 bases, with 11 bases between them. CDR1 is SEHNR, CDR2 FQNEAQ, per germline (reference sequence). The CDR3 runs 14 residues.

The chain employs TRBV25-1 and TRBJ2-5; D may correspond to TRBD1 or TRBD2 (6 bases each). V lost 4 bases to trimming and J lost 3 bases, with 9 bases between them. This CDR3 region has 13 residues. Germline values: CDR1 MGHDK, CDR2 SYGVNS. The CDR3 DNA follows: TGTGCCAGCAGTGTGGGGGGCGAAGAGACCCAGTACTTC. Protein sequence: CASSVGGEETQYF.

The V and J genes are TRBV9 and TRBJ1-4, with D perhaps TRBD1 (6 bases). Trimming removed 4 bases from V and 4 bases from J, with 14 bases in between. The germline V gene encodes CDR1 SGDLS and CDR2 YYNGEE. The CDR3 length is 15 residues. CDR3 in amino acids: CASSPRQAVNEKLFF. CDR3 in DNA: TGTGCCAGCAGCCCTCGACAGGCGGTTAATGAAAAACTGTTTTTT.

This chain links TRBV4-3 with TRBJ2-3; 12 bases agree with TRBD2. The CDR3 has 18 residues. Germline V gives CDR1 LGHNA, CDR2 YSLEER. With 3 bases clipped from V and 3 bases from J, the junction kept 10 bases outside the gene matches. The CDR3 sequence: CASSHRLAGGEGTDTQYF. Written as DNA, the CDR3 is TGCGCCAGCAGCCATCGCCTAGCGGGGGGGGAAGGAACAGATACGCAGTATTTT.

The CDR3 reads CASSLADSPDTQYF. CDR3 DNA sequence: TGCGCCAGCAGCTTGGCCGACAGTCCCGATACGCAGTATTTT. The V call is TRBV5-1, the J call TRBJ2-3; possibly TRBD1 for D (5 bases). In germline, CDR1 is SGHRS, CDR2 YFSETQ. CDR3 size: 14 residues. V was shortened by 0 bases and J by 6 bases, with 11 bases between the two germline ends.